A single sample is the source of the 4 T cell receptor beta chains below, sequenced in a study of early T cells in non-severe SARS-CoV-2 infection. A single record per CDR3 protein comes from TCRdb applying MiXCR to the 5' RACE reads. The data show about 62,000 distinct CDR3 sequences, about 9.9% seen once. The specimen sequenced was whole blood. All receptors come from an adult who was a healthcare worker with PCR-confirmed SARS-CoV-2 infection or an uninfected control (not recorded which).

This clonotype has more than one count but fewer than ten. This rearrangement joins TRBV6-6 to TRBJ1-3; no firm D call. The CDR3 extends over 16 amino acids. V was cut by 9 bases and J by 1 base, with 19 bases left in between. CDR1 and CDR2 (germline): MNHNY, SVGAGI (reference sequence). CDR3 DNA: TGTGCCAGTCTCGGATTGGACGGGAGTTCTGGAAACACCATATATTTT. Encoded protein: CASLGLDGSSGNTIYF.

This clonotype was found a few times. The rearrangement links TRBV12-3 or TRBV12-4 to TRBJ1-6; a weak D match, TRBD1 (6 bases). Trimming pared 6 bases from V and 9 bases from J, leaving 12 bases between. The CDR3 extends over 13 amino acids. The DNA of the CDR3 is TGTGCCAGCAGCGGGGGCATAGGTTCACCCCTCCACTTT. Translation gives CASSGGIGSPLHF.

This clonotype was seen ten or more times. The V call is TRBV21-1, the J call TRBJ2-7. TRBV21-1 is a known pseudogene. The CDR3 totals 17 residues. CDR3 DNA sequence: TGTGCCAGCAGCAAAGTGAGGATGATTTACTATCTCTACGAGCAGTACGTC. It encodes CASSKVRMIYYLYEQYV.

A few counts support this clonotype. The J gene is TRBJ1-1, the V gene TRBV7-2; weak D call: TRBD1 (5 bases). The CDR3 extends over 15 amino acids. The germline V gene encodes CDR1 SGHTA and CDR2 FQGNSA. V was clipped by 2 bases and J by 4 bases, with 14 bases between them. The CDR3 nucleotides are TGTGCCAGCAGCTTATCAGGGTCTGCGAGCACTGAAGCTTTCTTT. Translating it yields CASSLSGSASTEAFF.